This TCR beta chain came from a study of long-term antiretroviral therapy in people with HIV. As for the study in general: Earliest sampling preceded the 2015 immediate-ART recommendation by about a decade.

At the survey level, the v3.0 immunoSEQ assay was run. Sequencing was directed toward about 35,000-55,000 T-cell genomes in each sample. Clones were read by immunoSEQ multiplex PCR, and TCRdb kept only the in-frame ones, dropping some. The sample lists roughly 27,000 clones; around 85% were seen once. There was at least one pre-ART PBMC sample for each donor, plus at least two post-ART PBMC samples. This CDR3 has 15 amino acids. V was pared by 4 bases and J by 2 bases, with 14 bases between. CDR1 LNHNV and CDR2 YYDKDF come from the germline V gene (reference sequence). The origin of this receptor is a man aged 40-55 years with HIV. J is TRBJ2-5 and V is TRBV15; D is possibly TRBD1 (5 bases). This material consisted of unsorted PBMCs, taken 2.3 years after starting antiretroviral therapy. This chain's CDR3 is CATSKSQGRQETQYF. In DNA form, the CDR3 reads TGTGCCACCAGCAAATCCCAGGGTAGGCAAGAGACCCAGTACTTC.